Listed here are 23 T cell receptor beta chains from one sample, sequenced in a study of T-cell reconstitution after alpha-beta-depleted transplantation in children. For TCRbeta, the library was prepared with unique molecular identifiers. A single record per CDR3 protein comes from TCRdb applying MiXCR to the PCR reads. This table has about 360,000 distinct CDR3 sequences, roughly 14% appearing once. Sequences were derived from PBMCs, sampled from the stem cell graft. Source of these receptors: a human donor who donated a stem cell graft to a child with Fanconi anemia.

CDR3 region: CSASGQDDYGYTF. In nucleotides, the CDR3 is TGCAGTGCGTCAGGACAGGACGACTATGGCTACACCTTC. The chain recombines TRBV20-1 with TRBJ1-2; 7 bases align to TRBD1. The CDR3 length is 13 residues. CDR1 and CDR2 (germline): DFQATT, SNEGSKA (reference sequence). Trimming at V came to 6 bases and at J to 3 bases, leaving 7 bases not matched to a gene.

The chain joins TRBV7-2 to TRBJ2-7, with 10 bases fitting TRBD1. The CDR3 is 17 amino acids. Trimming at V came to 4 bases and at J to 3 bases, leaving 12 bases not matched to a gene. The germline V gene encodes CDR1 SGHTA and CDR2 FQGNSA. CDR3 sequence (DNA): TGTGCCAGCAGCTCCTACCGTGTGGACAGGGGGATCTACGAGCAGTACTTC. It specifies CASSSYRVDRGIYEQYF.

The rearrangement uses TRBV12-3 or TRBV12-4 and TRBJ1-4, with D perhaps matching TRBD1 (6 bases). The V and J ends lost 4 bases and 7 bases respectively, with 10 bases between them. The CDR3 loop spans 13 amino acids. DNA of the CDR3: TGTGCCAGCAGTTCCACAGGGATTGAAAAACTGTTTTTT. Residues: CASSSTGIEKLFF.

The gene calls are TRBV12-3 or TRBV12-4 and TRBJ2-6, with TRBD1 identical over 7 bases. V gave up 5 bases and J gave up 4 bases; unmatched junction bases: 5. The CDR3 loop spans 15 amino acids. The CDR3 sequence: CASSTGASGANVLTF. Here the CDR3 DNA reads TGTGCCAGCAGTACAGGGGCGTCGGGGGCCAACGTCCTGACTTTC.

This clonotype was picked up many times. This chain connects TRBV7-9 to TRBJ2-5, with D maybe TRBD2 (6 bases). Germline V gene lookup returns CDR1 SEHNR and CDR2 FQNEAQ (reference sequence). V lost 6 bases and J 4 bases, leaving 18 bases between the germline ends. The CDR3 is 15 amino acids. CDR3 residues: CASRSARLVGETQYF. CDR3 DNA sequence: TGTGCCAGCAGGTCCGCGAGACTAGTTGGAGAGACCCAGTACTTC.

This clonotype was picked up many times. The rearrangement uses TRBV6-6 and TRBJ1-5, with D unclear. This CDR3 spans 11 amino acids. Trimming pared 8 bases from V and 6 bases from J, leaving 8 bases between. Germline loops: CDR1 MNHNY, CDR2 SVGAGI (reference sequence). For the CDR3, the DNA is TGTGCCAGCGCCCGCGCTCAGCCCCAGCATTTT. It yields the protein CASARAQPQHF.

In its sample, this clonotype was seen many times. This rearrangement joins TRBV9 to TRBJ2-3; 12 nucleotides line up with TRBD2. The length of the CDR3 is 17 residues. J lost 3 bases, V lost 2 bases, and 7 bases had no gene match. CDR1 is SGDLS, CDR2 YYNGEE, per germline. In DNA, the CDR3 is TGTGCCAGCAGCGTCCAGCTAGCGGGGGGGCTGACAGATACGCAGTATTTT. This sequence encodes CASSVQLAGGLTDTQYF.

In this sample, this clonotype turned up a few times. CDR3 sequence (DNA): TGTGCCAGCAGCGTAGCTTTCGGGGTCCTCTCCTCTGGGGCCAACGTCCTGACTTTC. This sequence encodes CASSVAFGVLSSGANVLTF. The chain is built from TRBV9 and TRBJ2-6, with D tentatively TRBD2 (5 bases). The V end lost 0 bases, the J end lost 0 bases, and 16 bases lay between the germline ends. The CDR3 extends over 19 amino acids. Germline loops: CDR1 SGDLS, CDR2 YYNGEE.

In its sample, this clonotype was seen a few times. The chain has TRBV7-6 and TRBJ2-1; D gene uncertain. Germline loops: CDR1 SGHVS, CDR2 FNYEAQ. The CDR3 contains 12 residues. The V and J ends lost 5 bases and 9 bases respectively, with 11 bases between them. The CDR3: CASSLIRTEQFF. CDR3 nucleotide sequence: TGTGCCAGCAGCCTCATAAGAACTGAGCAGTTCTTC.

The chain recombines TRBV25-1 with TRBJ1-6; unclear D gene. Germline V CDR1 and CDR2: MGHDK, SYGVNS. V lost 5 bases, J lost 6 bases, and 14 bases lay in between. This CDR3 has 15 amino acids. CDR3: CASSPPGQTNSPLHF. The CDR3 DNA follows: TGTGCCAGCAGTCCCCCCGGGCAGACTAATTCACCCCTCCACTTT.

This clonotype was recorded many times. The rearrangement uses TRBV12-3 or TRBV12-4 and TRBJ2-5; 7 nucleotides match TRBD1. The CDR3 contains 13 residues. V shed 5 bases and J 6 bases; nucleotides not matched to a gene: 6. The CDR3 loop reads CASSTGQIKTQYF. The CDR3 bases are TGTGCCAGCAGTACGGGACAGATCAAGACCCAGTACTTC.

In this sample, this clonotype turned up many times. The chain uses TRBV20-1 and TRBJ2-1, with a possible D match to TRBD2 (6 bases). Germline CDR1 DFQATT, CDR2 SNEGSKA (reference sequence). Trimming pared 3 bases from V and 10 bases from J, leaving 13 bases between. This CDR3 region has 12 residues. CDR3 nucleotides: TGCAGTGCTAGTAGGGGAGGACGGGAGCAGTTCTTC. Encoded protein: CSASRGGREQFF.

This sequence joins TRBV20-1 and TRBJ2-7, with TRBD1 as a possible D gene (6 bases). This CDR3 is built from 13 residues. The germline CDR1 and CDR2 sequences are DFQATT and SNEGSKA (reference sequence). V lost 3 bases, J lost 2 bases, and 11 bases lay in between. The CDR3 loop reads CSARDSMAYEQYF. The CDR3 nucleotides read TGCAGTGCTAGGGACAGTATGGCCTACGAGCAGTACTTC.

This clonotype has only a few counts. The chain links TRBV5-1 to TRBJ2-1, with D unclear. Trimming cost V 2 bases and J 0 bases, with 9 bases left between them. CDR3 length: 15 residues. Germline assignment: CDR1 SGHRS and CDR2 YFSETQ. CDR3 in DNA: TGCGCCAGCAGCTTCGGGCTGAGCTCCTACAATGAGCAGTTCTTC. Translating it yields CASSFGLSSYNEQFF.

The V gene is TRBV7-2, the J gene TRBJ2-7; TRBD1 matches 8 bases. The J segment lost 4 bases and the V segment lost 5 bases, leaving 13 bases of the junction unmatched. CDR1 is SGHTA and CDR2 is FQGNSA in the germline V gene. This CDR3 has 16 amino acids. The CDR3 DNA sequence: TGTGCCAGCAGCCACGCGCGCGACAGGGGACCTTACGAGCAGTACTTC. Its translation: CASSHARDRGPYEQYF.

This clonotype was recorded a few times. The CDR3 coding sequence is TGCGCCAGCAGCTTGGTAGGCCTTGAAGCTTTCTTT. This encodes CASSLVGLEAFF. This chain links TRBV5-1 with TRBJ1-1; D is undetermined. This CDR3 is 12 amino acids long. The germline V gene encodes CDR1 SGHRS and CDR2 YFSETQ. V lost 0 bases, J lost 7 bases, and 7 bases lay in between.

The chain employs TRBV5-6 and TRBJ1-2; possible D gene TRBD1, 6 bases. Between the trimmed V and J ends, which lost 3 bases and 6 bases, there was a span of 12 bases. Germline V gene data show CDR1 as SGHDT and CDR2 as YYEEEE. The CDR3 length is 13 residues. The CDR3 loop is CASSSQGSDGYTF. The CDR3 DNA reads as TGTGCCAGCAGCTCACAGGGTAGCGATGGCTACACCTTC.

This clonotype was seen a handful of times. The V call is TRBV12-3 or TRBV12-4, the J call TRBJ2-1; D uncertain. V was trimmed by 5 bases and J by 0 bases, leaving 11 bases between them. The CDR3 contains 15 residues. The CDR3 DNA sequence: TGTGCCAGCAGTCCTTCACCAGTCTCCTACAATGAGCAGTTCTTC. Protein sequence: CASSPSPVSYNEQFF.

In its sample, this clonotype was seen a few times. The genes are TRBV3-1 and TRBJ1-2; D is unresolved. The CDR3 runs 16 residues. With 0 bases removed from V and 14 bases from J, the gap between germline ends came to 25 bases. In germline, CDR1 is LGHDT, CDR2 YNNKEL (reference sequence). The CDR3 reads CASSQERERLLNGKTF. For the CDR3, the DNA is TGTGCCAGCAGCCAAGAAAGGGAACGTCTTCTAAACGGAAAGACCTTC.

The chain has TRBV15 and TRBJ2-7; tentatively, D is TRBD1 or TRBD2 (6 bases each). The CDR3 totals 12 residues. Between the trimmed V and J ends, which lost 5 bases and 5 bases, there was a span of 10 bases. The germline CDR1 and CDR2 sequences are LNHNV and YYDKDF (reference sequence). The CDR3 here is CATSRRGDEQYV. As DNA, the CDR3 is TGTGCCACCAGCCGTAGGGGGGACGAGCAGTACGTC.

This clonotype was counted between two and nine times. V and J are TRBV30 and TRBJ1-1; D is unresolved. Germline loops: CDR1 GTSNPN, CDR2 SVGIG (reference sequence). Deletions cut 1 base from V and 8 bases from J, with 14 bases between. This CDR3 has 13 residues. The CDR3 loop is CAWSESLGREAFF. In DNA, the CDR3 is TGTGCCTGGAGTGAGTCATTAGGGAGGGAAGCTTTCTTT. Supplemented by reference TRBV30 and TRBJ1-1, the full variable domain reads SQTIHQWPATLVQPVGSPLSLECTVEGTSNPNLYWYRQAAGRGLQLLFYSVGIGQISSEVPQNLSASRPQDRQFILSSKKLLLSDSGFYLCAWSESLGREAFFGQGTRLTVV.

Many counts were recorded for this clonotype. V is TRBV2 and J is TRBJ2-7; D not certain. V dropped 1 base and J dropped 2 bases, with 12 bases sitting between them. The CDR3 runs 15 residues. Germline CDR1 reads SNHLY; CDR2 reads FYNNEI. CDR3 nucleotides: TGTGCCAGCAGTGAAGGCCCCGGCGGTCCCTACGAGCAGTACTTC. Amino acid sequence: CASSEGPGGPYEQYF.

This clonotype was picked up a small number of times. V usage is TRBV6-2 or TRBV6-3 and J usage is TRBJ1-1; no clear D gene. CDR1 is MNHEY and CDR2 is SVGEGT in the germline V gene. The CDR3 length is 14 residues. Between the trimmed V and J ends, which lost 3 bases and 2 bases, there was a span of 10 bases. Written as DNA, the CDR3 is TGTGCCAGCAGTTATGTTTCAGCTAACACTGAAGCTTTCTTT. Its translation is CASSYVSANTEAFF.